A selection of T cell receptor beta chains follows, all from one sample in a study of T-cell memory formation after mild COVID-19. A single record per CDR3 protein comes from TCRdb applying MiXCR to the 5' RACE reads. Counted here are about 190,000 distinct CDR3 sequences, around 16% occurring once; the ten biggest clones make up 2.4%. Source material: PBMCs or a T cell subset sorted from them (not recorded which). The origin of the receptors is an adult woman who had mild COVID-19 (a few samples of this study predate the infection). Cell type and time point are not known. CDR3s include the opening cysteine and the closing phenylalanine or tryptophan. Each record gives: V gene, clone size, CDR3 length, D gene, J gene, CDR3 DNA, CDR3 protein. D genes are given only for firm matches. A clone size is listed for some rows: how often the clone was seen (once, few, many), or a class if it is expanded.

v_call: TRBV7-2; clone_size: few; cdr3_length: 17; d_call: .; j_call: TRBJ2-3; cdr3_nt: TGTGCCAGCAGCTCCCGGGGGGCGGGAGTAGCCACAGATACGCAGTATTTT; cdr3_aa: CASSSRGAGVATDTQYF
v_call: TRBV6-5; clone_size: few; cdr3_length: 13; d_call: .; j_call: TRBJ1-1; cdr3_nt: TGTGCCAGCAGTTACTCACGAGGGTTTGAAGCTTTCTTT; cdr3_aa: CASSYSRGFEAFF
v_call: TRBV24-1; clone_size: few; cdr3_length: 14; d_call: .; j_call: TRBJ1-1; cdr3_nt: TGTGCCACCAGTGATGTCCGACATGGAACTGAAGCTTTCTTT; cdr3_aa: CATSDVRHGTEAFF
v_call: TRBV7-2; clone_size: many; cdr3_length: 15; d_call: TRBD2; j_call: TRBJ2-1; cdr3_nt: TGTGCCAGCAGCACCCAGACTAGCGGATACAATGAGCAGTTCTTC; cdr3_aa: CASSTQTSGYNEQFF
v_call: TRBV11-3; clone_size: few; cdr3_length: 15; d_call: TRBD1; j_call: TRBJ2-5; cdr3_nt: TGTGCCAGCAGCTTGCGGACAGGGGCCCAAGAGACCCAGTACTTC; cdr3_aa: CASSLRTGAQETQYF
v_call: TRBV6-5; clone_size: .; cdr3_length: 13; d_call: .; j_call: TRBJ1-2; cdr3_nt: TGTGCCAGCAGCTACGTAGGGATGGGCGGCTACACCTTC; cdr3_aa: CASSYVGMGGYTF
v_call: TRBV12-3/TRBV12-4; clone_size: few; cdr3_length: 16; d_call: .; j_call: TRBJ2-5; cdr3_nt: TGTGCCAGCAGTTCGGGGGCAAGGAAAGCTCAAGAGACCCAGTACTTC; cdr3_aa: CASSSGARKAQETQYF
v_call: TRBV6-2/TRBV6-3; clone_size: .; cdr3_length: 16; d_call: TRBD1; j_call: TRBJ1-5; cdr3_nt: TGTGCCAGCAGTGACAGGGGGCGTTATACTCTTCAGCCCCAGCATTTT; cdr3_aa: CASSDRGRYTLQPQHF
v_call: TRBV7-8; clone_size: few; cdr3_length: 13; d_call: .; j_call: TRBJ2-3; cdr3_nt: TGTGCCAGCGAAGAGGGGGGAGGGGATACGCAGTATTTT; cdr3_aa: CASEEGGGDTQYF
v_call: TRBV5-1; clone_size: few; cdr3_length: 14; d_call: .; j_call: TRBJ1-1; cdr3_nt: TGCGCCAGCAGCTCCCGGACGGTGAACACTGAAGCTTTCTTT; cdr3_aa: CASSSRTVNTEAFF